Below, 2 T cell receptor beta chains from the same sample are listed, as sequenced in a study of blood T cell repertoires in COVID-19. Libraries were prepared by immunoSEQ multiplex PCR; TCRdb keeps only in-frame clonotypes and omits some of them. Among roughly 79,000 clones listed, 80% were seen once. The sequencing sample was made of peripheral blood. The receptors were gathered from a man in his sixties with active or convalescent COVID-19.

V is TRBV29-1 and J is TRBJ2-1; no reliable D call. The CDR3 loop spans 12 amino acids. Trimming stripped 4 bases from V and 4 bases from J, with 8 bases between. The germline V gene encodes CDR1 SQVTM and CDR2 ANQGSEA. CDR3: CSVVDNYNEQFF. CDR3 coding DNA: TGCAGCGTTGTAGACAATTACAATGAGCAGTTCTTC.

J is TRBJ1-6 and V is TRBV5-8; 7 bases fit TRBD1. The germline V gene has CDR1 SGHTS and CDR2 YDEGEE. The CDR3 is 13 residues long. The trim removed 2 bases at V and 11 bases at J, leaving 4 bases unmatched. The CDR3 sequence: CASSFDRDAPLHF. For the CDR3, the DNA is TGTGCCAGCAGCTTCGACAGGGACGCACCCCTCCACTTT.